One and the same sample provided the 11 T cell receptor beta chains below, sequenced in a study of blood T cell repertoires in COVID-19. Using immunoSEQ multiplex PCR, the repertoire was profiled, and TCRdb retains in-frame clones only, with some absent. Of roughly 500,000 clones listed, approximately 83% are singletons. Sequencing was done on a sample of peripheral blood. The origin of the receptors is a human donor in a cohort sampled during active COVID-19.

The chain is built from TRBV6-2 or TRBV6-3 and TRBJ2-7, with 7 bases matching TRBD1. Trimming took 4 bases from V and 7 from J; bases not matched to a gene: 13. CDR1 and CDR2 (germline): MNHEY, SVGEGT. The CDR3 extends over 15 amino acids. The DNA for the CDR3 is TGTGCCAGCAGTTCCCAACAGGGGCTCGAACGGGAGCAGTACTTC. It specifies CASSSQQGLEREQYF.

This clone was observed once. The chain uses TRBV27 and TRBJ1-5, with D tentatively TRBD1 (5 bases). Germline assignment: CDR1 MNHEY and CDR2 SMNVEV (reference sequence). The V end was cut by 5 bases, the J end by 8 bases, with 13 bases between. The CDR3 is made up of 13 amino acids. The CDR3 spells CASSMQGFEPQHF. CDR3 bases: TGTGCCAGCAGTATGCAGGGATTTGAGCCCCAGCATTTT.

The V call is TRBV30, the J call TRBJ1-5; D ambiguous. The germline V gene has CDR1 GTSNPN and CDR2 SVGIG (reference sequence). There are 12 residues in the CDR3. The V end lost 1 base, the J end lost 4 bases, and 5 bases lay between the germline ends. The CDR3 coding sequence is TGTGCCTGGAGTGGGACTAATCAGCCCCAGCATTTT. Protein sequence: CAWSGTNQPQHF. Together with reference TRBV30 and TRBJ1-5, the CDR3 gives the full variable domain: SQTIHQWPATLVQPVGSPLSLECTVEGTSNPNLYWYRQAAGRGLQLLFYSVGIGQISSEVPQNLSASRPQDRQFILSSKKLLLSDSGFYLCAWSGTNQPQHFGDGTRLSIL.

V usage is TRBV5-6 and J usage is TRBJ2-3, with 10 bases identical to TRBD1. From germline, CDR1 is SGHDT and CDR2 YYEEEE. This CDR3 comprises 16 residues. Trimming took 2 bases from V and 3 from J; bases not matched to a gene: 6. CDR3 loop: CASSFPGTGVTDTQYF. CDR3 bases: TGTGCCAGCAGCTTCCCCGGGACAGGGGTGACAGATACGCAGTATTTT. Based on the CDR3 plus reference TRBV5-6 and TRBJ2-3, the full variable domain is DAGVTQSPTHLIKTRGQQVTLRCSPKSGHDTVSWYQQALGQGPQFIFQYYEEEERQRGNFPDRFSGHQFPNYSSELNVNALLLGDSALYLCASSFPGTGVTDTQYFGPGTRLTVL.

This rearrangement joins TRBV11-2 to TRBJ1-4; D is uncertain. This CDR3 comprises 12 residues. The V gene's germline CDR1 is SGHAT and CDR2 FQNNGV. Trimming cost V 3 bases and J 8 bases, with 7 bases left between them. CDR3 sequence reads: CASSFPGEKLFF. CDR3 DNA: TGTGCCAGCAGCTTTCCGGGAGAAAAACTGTTTTTT.

The chain recombines TRBV5-6 with TRBJ2-2; 8 bases align to TRBD1. The CDR3 totals 16 residues. Trimming cost V 3 bases and J 7 bases; bases outside gene matches: 11. Germline CDR1 SGHDT, CDR2 YYEEEE. Here the CDR3 reads CASSWALGQGVGELFF. CDR3 DNA sequence: TGTGCCAGCAGCTGGGCGTTAGGACAGGGTGTCGGGGAGCTGTTTTTT.

The V and J genes are TRBV7-9 and TRBJ2-7; D is possibly TRBD2 (6 bases). V was trimmed by 6 bases and J by 0 bases, leaving 12 bases between them. The CDR3 is 14 amino acids. CDR1 SEHNR and CDR2 FQNEAQ come from the germline V gene (reference sequence). CDR3 residues: CASRTGTVSYEQYF. In nucleotides, the CDR3 is TGTGCCAGCAGGACCGGGACTGTCTCCTACGAGCAGTACTTC.

The gene calls are TRBV29-1 and TRBJ1-2; 7 nucleotides match TRBD1. Germline CDR1 SQVTM, CDR2 ANQGSEA. The CDR3 has 15 residues. Trimming at V came to 3 bases and at J to 0 bases, leaving 7 bases not matched to a gene. CDR3 region: CSVDLDRASNYGYTF. DNA for the CDR3: TGCAGCGTTGACCTAGACAGGGCCTCTAACTATGGCTACACCTTC.

This chain links TRBV19 with TRBJ2-1; TRBD2 agrees at 8 bases. The V gene end was trimmed by 9 bases and the J gene end by 5 bases; junction bases not matched to a gene: 9. CDR1 is LNHDA, CDR2 SQIVND, per germline (reference sequence). The CDR3 runs to 14 residues. The CDR3, as DNA: TGTGCCAGCCGGGGGGGGGCACCTCACAATGAGCAGTTCTTC. This encodes CASRGGAPHNEQFF. Together with reference TRBV19 and TRBJ2-1, the CDR3 gives the full variable domain: DGGITQSPKYLFRKEGQNVTLSCEQNLNHDAMYWYRQDPGQGLRLIYYSQIVNDFQKGDIAEGYSVSREKKESFPLTVTSAQKNPTAFYLCASRGGAPHNEQFFGPGTRLTVL.

The rearrangement joins TRBV10-3 to TRBJ2-7, with 10 positions matching TRBD2. With 2 bases clipped from V and 4 bases from J, the junction kept 5 bases outside the gene matches. Germline V gives CDR1 ENHRY, CDR2 SYGVKD. CDR3 size: 15 residues. The CDR3 here is CAISESVAGGYEQYF. As DNA, the CDR3 is TGTGCCATCAGTGAGAGTGTAGCGGGAGGATACGAGCAGTACTTC.

The chain combines TRBV6-1 with TRBJ1-2; weak D call: TRBD1 (6 bases). The CDR3 runs to 14 residues. Germline V lookup: CDR1 MNHNS, CDR2 SASEGT. V was shortened by 3 bases and J by 2 bases, with 10 bases between the two germline ends. Here the CDR3 DNA reads TGTGCCAGCAGTGATACAGGGTTGAACTATGGCTACACCTTC. It translates to CASSDTGLNYGYTF.